Below, 27 T cell receptor beta chains from the same sample are listed, as sequenced in a study of T cell responses to AZD1222 COVID-19 vaccine. Here immunoSEQ multiplex PCR was the method, and the copy in TCRdb shows in-frame clones only, minus some. The table has 75,000 to 100,000 clones, 70% to 90% seen once; the top ten hold 1.5% to 2%. The sequencing here drew on peripheral blood, taken on day 0 of AZD1222 vaccination. The receptors come from an adult in good health.

The chain has TRBV19 and TRBJ1-2, with D perhaps TRBD1 (6 bases). Germline CDR1 LNHDA, CDR2 SQIVND (reference sequence). CDR3 length: 14 amino acids. V was cut by 7 bases and J by 4 bases, with 16 bases left in between. CDR3 in amino acids: CASNSRQVFYGYTF. The CDR3 DNA follows: TGTGCCAGTAATTCGAGACAGGTCTTCTATGGCTACACCTTC.

J is TRBJ1-6 and V is TRBV6-6, with TRBD1 matching 7 bases. CDR3 size: 15 residues. With 8 bases clipped from V and 8 bases from J, the junction kept 12 bases outside the gene matches. CDR1 is MNHNY, CDR2 SVGAGI, per germline (reference sequence). CDR3 sequence: CASQAPGQNHSPLHF. The DNA of the CDR3 is TGTGCCAGCCAGGCCCCGGGACAGAACCATTCACCCCTCCACTTT.

This clone was seen more than once but under ten times. The chain links TRBV7-2 to TRBJ2-7, with D unclear. V was cut by 2 bases and J by 10 bases, with 15 bases left in between. From germline, CDR1 is SGHTA and CDR2 FQGNSA. The CDR3 runs to 13 residues. CDR3: CASSLRPRAAQYF. CDR3 bases: TGTGCCAGCAGCTTACGCCCCCGGGCCGCTCAGTACTTC.

The table lists this clone with a few counts. The J gene is TRBJ1-3, the V gene TRBV19, with TRBD1 matching 7 bases. This CDR3 region has 18 residues. The ends lost 7 bases at V and 1 base at J; junction bases unmatched: 16. The germline CDR1 and CDR2 sequences are LNHDA and SQIVND (reference sequence). The CDR3 DNA is TGTGCCAGTAACGACCCGGGTGGTTCGACAGGGTCTGGAAACACCATATATTTT. It yields the protein CASNDPGGSTGSGNTIYF.

This clone was seen once. The V call is TRBV7-9, the J call TRBJ2-7; possibly TRBD2 for D (7 bases). The CDR3 covers 14 residues. Per germline, CDR1 SEHNR and CDR2 FQNEAQ (reference sequence). V lost 3 bases, J lost 9 bases, and 18 bases lay in between. The CDR3 is CASSLGGLVPRQYF. The CDR3 nucleotides read TGTGCCAGCAGCTTGGGGGGGCTGGTTCCGAGGCAGTACTTC.

The chain joins TRBV5-6 to TRBJ2-3; D is uncertain. The germline V and J ends were trimmed by 1 base and 2 bases, with 2 bases remaining between them. The CDR3 consists of 12 residues. CDR1 and CDR2 from the germline V gene are SGHDT and YYEEEE. CDR3 sequence (DNA): TGTGCCAGCAGCTTGTCCACAGATACGCAGTATTTT. Amino acid sequence: CASSLSTDTQYF.

The V gene is TRBV19, the J gene TRBJ1-2, with D unresolved. The CDR3 covers 14 residues. The germline V gene encodes CDR1 LNHDA and CDR2 SQIVND (reference sequence). Trimming removed 1 base from V and 4 bases from J, with 10 bases in between. The CDR3 DNA reads TGTGCCAGTAGTATAGGAGACGCCCTCTATGGCTACACCTTC. Protein: CASSIGDALYGYTF.

This sequence joins TRBV7-3 and TRBJ2-3, with D perhaps assigned TRBD1 or TRBD2 (5 bases each). This CDR3 has 15 amino acids. V lost 5 bases and J 4 bases, leaving 16 bases between the germline ends. Germline lookup yields CDR1 SGHTA and CDR2 FQGTGA. For the CDR3, the DNA is TGTGCCAGCAGCCTGGGGACCACCCGCGCAGATACGCAGTATTTT. It specifies CASSLGTTRADTQYF.

This clone has only a few counts. The chain has TRBV4-2 and TRBJ1-2; no clear D gene. In germline, CDR1 is LGHNA, CDR2 YNFKEQ. V was cut by 0 bases and J by 8 bases, with 13 bases left in between. The CDR3 is 14 residues long. Here the CDR3 reads CASSQEDRSRGYTF. CDR3 bases: TGTGCCAGCAGCCAAGAGGACCGATCTAGAGGCTACACCTTC.

This clone was observed a handful of times. This chain connects TRBV19 to TRBJ2-5; 7 bases match TRBD1. The germline gives CDR1 LNHDA, CDR2 SQIVND (reference sequence). The CDR3 consists of 15 residues. With V trimmed by 7 bases and J by 2 bases, 10 bases remained unmatched. The DNA for the CDR3 is TGTGCCAGTAAACCACCGGGACAGATACAAGAGACCCAGTACTTC. Translation: CASKPPGQIQETQYF.

The chain combines TRBV12-3 or TRBV12-4 with TRBJ2-7, with a weak D call TRBD1 (5 bases). The CDR3 runs 13 residues. Trimming removed 3 bases at V and 3 bases at J, with 9 bases between. This chain's CDR3 is CASSFGQDYEQYF. The CDR3 region has the DNA TGTGCCAGCAGTTTCGGACAAGACTACGAGCAGTACTTC.

V and J are TRBV4-2 and TRBJ2-3, with D perhaps matching TRBD2 (7 bases). The length of the CDR3 is 16 residues. V dropped 0 bases and J dropped 5 bases, with 15 bases sitting between them. From germline, CDR1 is LGHNA and CDR2 YNFKEQ. The CDR3 DNA follows: TGTGCCAGCAGCCAAGATCGGGCGGGGGCACAAGATACGCAGTATTTT. This encodes CASSQDRAGAQDTQYF.

The chain recombines TRBV7-8 with TRBJ2-2, with 7 bases lining up with TRBD1. Trimming removed 5 bases from V and 0 bases from J; junction bases left unmatched: 3. The CDR3 runs to 15 residues. Germline-derived CDR1 and CDR2 are SGHVS and FQNEAQ. The CDR3 protein is CASSLDRANTGELFF. CDR3 DNA sequence: TGTGCCAGCAGCCTTGACAGGGCGAACACCGGGGAGCTGTTTTTT.

The chain couples TRBV12-3 or TRBV12-4 to TRBJ2-7; D is unclear. The V and J ends lost 6 bases and 2 bases respectively, with 8 bases between them. This CDR3 is 12 amino acids long. The CDR3 reads CASSNDAYEQYF. The CDR3 nucleotides read TGTGCCAGCAGCAACGACGCCTACGAGCAGTACTTC.

This sequence joins TRBV28 and TRBJ2-1, with unresolved D. The germline V gene encodes CDR1 MDHEN and CDR2 SYDVKM. This CDR3 is built from 10 residues. The V end was cut by 10 bases, the J end by 5 bases, with 6 bases between. The CDR3 coding sequence is TGTGCCACTTCGGACAATGAGCAGTTCTTC. Translated: CATSDNEQFF.

The J gene is TRBJ2-7, the V gene TRBV11-3; D possibly uses TRBD1 or TRBD2 (5 bases each). CDR3 length equals 18 residues. V lost 0 bases, J lost 0 bases, and 18 bases lay in between. The V gene's germline CDR1 is SGHNT and CDR2 YENEEA. The CDR3 loop reads CASSLDLHQGRHSYEQYF. In DNA form, the CDR3 reads TGTGCCAGCAGCTTAGATCTTCACCAGGGACGGCACTCCTACGAGCAGTACTTC.

The chain combines TRBV6-4 with TRBJ1-5; 7 bases line up with TRBD1. The junction had 8 bases not matched to a gene; V was cut back by 7 bases and J by 2 bases. The CDR3 runs 15 residues. Germline V CDR1 and CDR2: MRHNA, SNTAGT. This CDR3 reads CASNPDRVGNQPQHF. Written as DNA, the CDR3 is TGTGCCAGCAATCCAGACAGGGTCGGCAATCAGCCCCAGCATTTT.

The V call is TRBV3-1 (or the pseudogene TRBV3-2), the J call TRBJ1-2; D uncertain. There are 16 residues in the CDR3. Germline V CDR1 and CDR2: LGHDT, YNNKEL (reference sequence). V was cut by 5 bases and J by 3 bases, with 19 bases left in between. The CDR3 bases are TGTGCCAGCAGCTCAGTGGAGGAGGCAGATGACTATGGCTACACCTTC. Amino acids: CASSSVEEADDYGYTF.

The chain uses TRBV4-1 and TRBJ2-7; D gene uncertain. The V end was cut by 0 bases, the J end by 0 bases, with 12 bases between. Germline values: CDR1 MGHRA, CDR2 YSYEKL. The CDR3 is made up of 16 amino acids. In DNA form, the CDR3 reads TGCGCCAGCAGCCAAGATACACGGATAGGCTCCTACGAGCAGTACTTC. Its protein is CASSQDTRIGSYEQYF.

This chain connects TRBV9 to TRBJ2-7; tentatively, D is TRBD1 (5 bases). The CDR3 extends over 15 amino acids. Trimming cost V 4 bases and J 2 bases, with 16 bases left between them. Germline CDR1 and CDR2: SGDLS and YYNGEE. As DNA, the CDR3 is TGTGCCAGCAGCCCTGCGGTTCAGGGTCCCTACGAGCAGTACTTC. Amino acid sequence: CASSPAVQGPYEQYF.

This chain links TRBV28 with TRBJ1-1; D is unresolved. The germline V and J ends were trimmed by 5 bases and 0 bases, with 10 bases remaining between them. Looked up from germline, CDR1 is MDHEN and CDR2 is SYDVKM. This CDR3 is built from 14 residues. The CDR3 protein is CASSLAPVNTEAFF. DNA of the CDR3: TGTGCCAGCAGTCTCGCCCCGGTGAACACTGAAGCTTTCTTT.

The rearrangement links TRBV6-1 to TRBJ2-7; TRBD1 is a possible D gene (5 bases). Germline V gene data show CDR1 as MNHNS and CDR2 as SASEGT. Trimming took 1 base from V and 1 from J, leaving 8 bases between them. This CDR3 contains 14 residues. CDR3 in amino acids: CASSEGGYSYEQYF. DNA of the CDR3: TGTGCCAGCAGTGAAGGGGGCTATTCCTACGAGCAGTACTTC.

The rearrangement uses TRBV2 and TRBJ1-1; a possible D gene is TRBD1 (6 bases). Germline-derived CDR1 and CDR2 are SNHLY and FYNNEI. V was pared by 4 bases and J by 6 bases, with 15 bases between. CDR3 length equals 14 residues. This CDR3 reads CASSVFEGGAEAFF. The CDR3 bases are TGTGCCAGCAGTGTGTTCGAGGGGGGAGCTGAAGCTTTCTTT.

The chain is built from TRBV5-1 and TRBJ2-1; TRBD2 is a possible D gene (5 bases). V was shortened by 5 bases and J by 4 bases, with 16 bases between the two germline ends. The germline V gene has CDR1 SGHRS and CDR2 YFSETQ. The CDR3 is 15 amino acids. The CDR3 here is CASREVANGYNEQFF. In DNA form, the CDR3 reads TGCGCCAGCAGGGAGGTAGCTAACGGGTACAATGAGCAGTTCTTC.

J is TRBJ2-7 and V is TRBV28, with D perhaps matching TRBD1 (7 bases). The CDR3 spans 15 residues. Trimming cost V 6 bases and J 0 bases, with 15 bases left between them. Germline values: CDR1 MDHEN, CDR2 SYDVKM. The CDR3 region has the DNA TGTGCCAGCAGCCAAGGAGGGGGCAGCTCCTACGAGCAGTACTTC. As protein: CASSQGGGSSYEQYF.

V is TRBV28 and J is TRBJ2-5, with D unresolved. V lost 5 bases to trimming and J lost 1 base, with 14 bases between them. CDR3 length equals 15 residues. Germline CDR1 MDHEN, CDR2 SYDVKM. The DNA of the CDR3 is TGTGCCAGCAGTCCATTACAGATAGCCCAAGAGACCCAGTACTTC. Amino acids: CASSPLQIAQETQYF.

This sequence joins TRBV30 and TRBJ1-1; tentative D call: TRBD1 (6 bases). V was pared by 0 bases and J by 6 bases, with 20 bases between. Germline CDR1 and CDR2: GTSNPN and SVGIG (reference sequence). The length of the CDR3 is 16 residues. The CDR3 is CAWSVLPLWGGSEAFF. The CDR3, as DNA: TGTGCCTGGAGTGTCCTTCCACTTTGGGGGGGCTCTGAAGCTTTCTTT.